This T cell receptor (beta chain) comes out of a study of identical twins. Study findings and constraints: Out-of-frame beta chain sequences displayed weaker excess sharing between twins.

The table lists this clonotype with many counts. Its antigen is not known. The J segment lost 0 bases and the V segment lost 6 bases, leaving 3 bases of the junction unmatched. Germline CDR1 MNHEY, CDR2 SVGEGT. The CDR3 totals 15 residues. Unique molecular identifiers were present on cDNA, and template switching added a universal primer site. Via MiXCR, TCRdb re-called the 5' RACE reads, giving one row per CDR3 protein. The sample has about 790,000 distinct CDR3 sequences; 18% are singletons. These data were likewise used in another study, on T cells expressing NK-cell markers.

This receptor was taken from a woman between 18 and 30 years old in good health. V and J are TRBV6-2 or TRBV6-3 and TRBJ2-2, with 8 bases fitting TRBD1. The specimen sequenced was PBMCs. DNA of the CDR3: TGTGCCAGCAGCTGGACAGGGACGAACACCGGGGAGCTGTTTTTT. Translation: CASSWTGTNTGELFF.